Sequencing of this T cell receptor beta chain was carried out in a study of blood T cell repertoires in COVID-19. Background on the study: Acute and convalescent COVID-19 specimens originated in the United States, Italy and Spain. Sources were T cells, B-cell-depleted T cells, or PBMCs; the material itself was cDNA or gDNA.

Study processing details: For nucleated cells, counts were estimated from reference gene primer amplification. The repertoire was sequenced with immunoSEQ multiplex PCR; TCRdb's copy has only in-frame clones and lacks some. That table gives V, J and clone size, and the DNA gave D and trimming. The profile covers roughly 180,000 clones, with 75% to 90% appearing a single time and roughly 8% taken by the ten largest. The CDR3 extends over 17 amino acids. After removal of 3 bases from V and 0 bases from J, the junction contained 7 bases not matched to a gene. CDR1 is SGHRS, CDR2 YFSETQ, per germline. This sequence joins TRBV5-1 and TRBJ1-3; 9 bases line up with TRBD1. This sequence originates from an older woman with acute or convalescent COVID-19. Material for sequencing was peripheral blood. The CDR3 region has the DNA TGCGCCAGCAGCTCGGGACAGGGAAATCCCTCTGGAAACACCATATATTTT. As protein: CASSSGQGNPSGNTIYF.